This T cell receptor beta chain stems from a study of metastatic and nonmetastatic thyroid tumors. The study's findings and limits: According to reports, the diversity of TCR beta was significantly higher in malignant thyroid tumors than in benign nodules, and this held in both blood and tumor samples.

A note on this clone: The antigen remains unidentified.

All patients were untreated before thyroid surgery. Through MiXCR, TCRdb re-clonotyped the PCR reads. The top ten clones hold roughly 5% of a sample with 20,000 to 30,000 clones, roughly 13% of them seen once. This receptor was taken from a female donor with papillary thyroid cancer or a benign thyroid nodule (not recorded which). Some clones in this sample may be carry-over from other donors' samples. The sample was blood.

The CDR3 reads CASSLDRLATNEKLFF. In nucleotides, the CDR3 is TGTGCCAGCAGCTTAGACAGACTTGCAACTAATGAAAAACTGTTTTTT. V usage is TRBV7-2 and J usage is TRBJ1-4; no reliable D call. The CDR3 runs to 16 residues. Germline V gives CDR1 SGHTA, CDR2 FQGNSA. V dropped 1 base and J dropped 0 bases, with 9 bases sitting between them.